The source of this T cell receptor (beta chain) is a study of blood T cell repertoires in COVID-19. Study summary: Acute-phase and convalescent COVID-19 samples originated in the United States, Italy and Spain. PBMCs, B-cell-depleted T cells, or T cells provided the cDNA or gDNA that made up the material.

Methods used by the authors: Scientists estimated how many nucleated cells there were by amplifying reference gene primers. Generated by immunoSEQ multiplex PCR, the TCRdb table keeps only in-frame clones and is missing some. D and trimming come from the DNA, and the V and J calls and clone size come from that table. Altogether 120,000 to 150,000 clones are present, almost 80% being singletons, with the ten largest covering about 8.6%. The CDR3 loop spans 14 amino acids. Germline V gene data show CDR1 as DFQATT and CDR2 as SNEGSKA (reference sequence). Trimming removed 4 bases from V and 4 bases from J; junction bases left unmatched: 7. This clone was counted once.

The TCR was taken from a middle-aged man with active or convalescent COVID-19. What was sequenced was peripheral blood. The chain is built from TRBV20-1 and TRBJ2-3; 8 bases match TRBD1. The CDR3 loop is CSATETGVADTQYF. CDR3 coding DNA: TGCAGTGCTACTGAGACAGGGGTCGCAGATACGCAGTATTTT.